The TCR beta chain under discussion was sequenced for a study of blood T cell repertoires in COVID-19. Study as a whole: Acute-phase and convalescent COVID-19 samples originated in the United States, Italy and Spain. T cells, B-cell-depleted T cells, or PBMCs supplied cDNA or gDNA.

V lost 2 bases to trimming and J lost 5 bases, with 4 bases between them. The CDR3 runs 13 residues. The V gene's germline CDR1 is SGHAT and CDR2 FQNNGV. As handled by the study authors: Nucleated cell counts were estimated from reference gene primer amplification. Profiled with immunoSEQ multiplex PCR; TCRdb holds only in-frame clones, not every one. That table supplies the V and J calls and clone size; D and trimming were determined from the DNA. The repertoire consists of 150,000 to 200,000 clones, with around 85% occurring once and the leading ten covering about 11%. The chain uses TRBV11-2 and TRBJ1-6; no reliable D call. This clonotype was sampled from a man in his sixties with active or convalescent COVID-19. Sequencing used peripheral blood. CDR3 nucleotide sequence: TGTGCCAGCAGCTTATATGATAATTCACCCCTCCACTTT. Its translation is CASSLYDNSPLHF.